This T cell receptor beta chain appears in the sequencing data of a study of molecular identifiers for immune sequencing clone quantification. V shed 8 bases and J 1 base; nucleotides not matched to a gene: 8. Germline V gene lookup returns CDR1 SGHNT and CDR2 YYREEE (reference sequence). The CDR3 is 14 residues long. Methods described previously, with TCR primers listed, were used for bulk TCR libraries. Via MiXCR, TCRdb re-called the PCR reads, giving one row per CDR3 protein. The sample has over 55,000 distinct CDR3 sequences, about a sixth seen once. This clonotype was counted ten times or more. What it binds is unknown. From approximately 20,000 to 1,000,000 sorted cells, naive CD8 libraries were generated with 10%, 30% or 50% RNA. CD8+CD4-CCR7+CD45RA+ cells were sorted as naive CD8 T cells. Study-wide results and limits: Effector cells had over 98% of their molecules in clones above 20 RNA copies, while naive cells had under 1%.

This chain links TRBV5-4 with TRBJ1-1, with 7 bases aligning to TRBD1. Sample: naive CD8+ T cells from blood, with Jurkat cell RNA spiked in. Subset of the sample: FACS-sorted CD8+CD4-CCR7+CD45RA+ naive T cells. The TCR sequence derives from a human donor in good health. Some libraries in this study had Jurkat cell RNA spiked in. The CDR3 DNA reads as TGTGCCAGTGCAGACAGGGTAACGAACACTGAAGCTTTCTTT. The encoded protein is CASADRVTNTEAFF.